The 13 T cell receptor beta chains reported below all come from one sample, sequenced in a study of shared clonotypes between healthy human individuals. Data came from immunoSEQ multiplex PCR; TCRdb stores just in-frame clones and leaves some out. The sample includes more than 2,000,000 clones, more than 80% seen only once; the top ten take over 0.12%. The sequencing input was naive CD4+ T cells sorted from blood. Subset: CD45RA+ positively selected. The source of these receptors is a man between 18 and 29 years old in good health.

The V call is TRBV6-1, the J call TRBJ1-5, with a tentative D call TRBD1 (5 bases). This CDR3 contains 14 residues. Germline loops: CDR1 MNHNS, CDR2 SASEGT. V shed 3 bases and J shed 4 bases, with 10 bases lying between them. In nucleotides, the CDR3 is TGTGCCAGCAGTGACAACAGGATAAATCAGCCCCAGCATTTT. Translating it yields CASSDNRINQPQHF.

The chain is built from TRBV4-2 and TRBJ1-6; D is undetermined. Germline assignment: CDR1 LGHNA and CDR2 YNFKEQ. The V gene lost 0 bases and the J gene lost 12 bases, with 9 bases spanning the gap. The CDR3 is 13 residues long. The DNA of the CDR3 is TGTGCCAGCAGCCAAGATCGTCTCCTACCCCTCCACTTT. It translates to CASSQDRLLPLHF.

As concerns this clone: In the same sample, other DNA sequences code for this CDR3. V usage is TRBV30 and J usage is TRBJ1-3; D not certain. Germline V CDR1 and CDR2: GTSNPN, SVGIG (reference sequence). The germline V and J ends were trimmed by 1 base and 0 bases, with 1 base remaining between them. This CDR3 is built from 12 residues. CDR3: CAWSGSGNTIYF. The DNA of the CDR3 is TGTGCCTGGAGTGGCTCTGGAAACACCATATATTTT.

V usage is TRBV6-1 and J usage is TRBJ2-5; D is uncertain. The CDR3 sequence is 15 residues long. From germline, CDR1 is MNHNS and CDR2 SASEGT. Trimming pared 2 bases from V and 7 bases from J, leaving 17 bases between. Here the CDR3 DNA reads TGTGCCAGCAGTGAAACTGGGGTTCTTTGGGGGACCCAGTACTTC. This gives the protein CASSETGVLWGTQYF.

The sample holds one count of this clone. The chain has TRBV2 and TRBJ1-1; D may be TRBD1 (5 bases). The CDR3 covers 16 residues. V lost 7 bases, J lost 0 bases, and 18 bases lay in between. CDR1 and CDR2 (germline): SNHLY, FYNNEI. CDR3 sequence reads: CASNKFTTALNTEAFF. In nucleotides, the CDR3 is TGTGCCAGCAATAAATTCACGACAGCTCTGAACACTGAAGCTTTCTTT.

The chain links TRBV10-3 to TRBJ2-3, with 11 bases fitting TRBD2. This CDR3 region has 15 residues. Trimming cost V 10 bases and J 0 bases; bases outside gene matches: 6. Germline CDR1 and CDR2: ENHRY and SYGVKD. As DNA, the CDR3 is TGTGCCACCGGGACTAGCGGCACTAGCACAGATACGCAGTATTTT. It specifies CATGTSGTSTDTQYF.

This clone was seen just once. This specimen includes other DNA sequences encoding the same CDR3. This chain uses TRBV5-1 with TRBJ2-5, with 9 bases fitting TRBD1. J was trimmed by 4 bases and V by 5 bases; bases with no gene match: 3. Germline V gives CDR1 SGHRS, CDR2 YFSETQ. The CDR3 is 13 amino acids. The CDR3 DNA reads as TGCGCCAGCAGTTGGGACAGGGTAGAGACCCAGTACTTC. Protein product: CASSWDRVETQYF.

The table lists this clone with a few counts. This CDR3 is CASSQGGGGNTEAFF. CDR3 nucleotides: TGTGCCAGCAGTCAAGGGGGCGGAGGGAATACTGAAGCTTTCTTT. The J gene is TRBJ1-1, the V gene TRBV27, with TRBD1 matching over 7 bases. The CDR3 has 15 residues. Germline assignment: CDR1 MNHEY and CDR2 SMNVEV (reference sequence). J gave up 5 bases and V 5 bases, and 11 bases lay outside the gene matches.

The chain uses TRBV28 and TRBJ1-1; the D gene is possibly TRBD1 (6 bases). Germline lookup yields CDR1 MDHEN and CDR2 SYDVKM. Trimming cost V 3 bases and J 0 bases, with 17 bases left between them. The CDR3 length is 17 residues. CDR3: CASSFPSAGALNTEAFF. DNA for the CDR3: TGTGCCAGCAGTTTTCCGTCGGCAGGGGCATTGAACACTGAAGCTTTCTTT.

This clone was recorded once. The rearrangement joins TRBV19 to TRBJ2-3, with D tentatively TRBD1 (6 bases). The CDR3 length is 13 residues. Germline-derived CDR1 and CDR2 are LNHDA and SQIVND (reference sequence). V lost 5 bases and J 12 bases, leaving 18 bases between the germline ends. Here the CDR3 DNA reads TGTGCCAGTAGTCCGGAGACACAGGGTCGCCAGTATTTT. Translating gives CASSPETQGRQYF.

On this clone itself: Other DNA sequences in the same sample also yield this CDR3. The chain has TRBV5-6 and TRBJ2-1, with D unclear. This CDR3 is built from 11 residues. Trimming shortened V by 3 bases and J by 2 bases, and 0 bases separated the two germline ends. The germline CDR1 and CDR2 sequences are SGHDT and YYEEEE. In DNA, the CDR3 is TGTGCCAGCAGCTCCTACAATGAGCAGTTCTTC. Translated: CASSSYNEQFF.

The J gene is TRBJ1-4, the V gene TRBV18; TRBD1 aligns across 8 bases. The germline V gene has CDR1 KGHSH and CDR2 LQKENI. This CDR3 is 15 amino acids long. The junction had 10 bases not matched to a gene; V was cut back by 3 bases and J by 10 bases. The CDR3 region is CASSPTAGQGGKLFF. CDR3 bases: TGTGCCAGCTCACCGACAGCAGGACAGGGAGGAAAACTGTTTTTT.

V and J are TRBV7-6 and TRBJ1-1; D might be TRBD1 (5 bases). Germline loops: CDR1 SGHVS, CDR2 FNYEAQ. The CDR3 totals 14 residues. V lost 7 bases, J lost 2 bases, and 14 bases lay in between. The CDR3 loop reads CASTSGLGNTEAFF. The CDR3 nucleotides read TGTGCCAGCACTTCAGGGTTAGGTAACACTGAAGCTTTCTTT.